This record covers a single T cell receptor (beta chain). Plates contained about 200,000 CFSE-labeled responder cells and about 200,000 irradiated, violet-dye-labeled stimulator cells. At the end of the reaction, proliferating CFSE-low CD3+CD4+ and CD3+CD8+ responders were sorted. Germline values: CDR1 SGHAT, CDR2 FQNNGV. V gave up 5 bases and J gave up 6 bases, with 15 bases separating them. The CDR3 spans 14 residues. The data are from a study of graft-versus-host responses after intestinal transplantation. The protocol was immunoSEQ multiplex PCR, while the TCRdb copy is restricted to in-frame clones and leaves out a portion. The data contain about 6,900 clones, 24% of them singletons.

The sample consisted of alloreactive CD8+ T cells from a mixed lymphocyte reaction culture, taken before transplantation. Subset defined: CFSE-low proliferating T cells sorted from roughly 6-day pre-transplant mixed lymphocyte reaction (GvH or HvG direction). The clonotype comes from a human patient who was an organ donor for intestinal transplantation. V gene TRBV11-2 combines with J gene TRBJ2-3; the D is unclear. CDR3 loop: CASSQLLRPDTQYF. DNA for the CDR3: TGTGCCAGCAGCCAATTACTACGCCCGGATACGCAGTATTTT. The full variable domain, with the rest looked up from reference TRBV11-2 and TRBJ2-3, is EAGVAQSPRYKIIEKRQSVAFWCNPISGHATLYWYQQILGQGPKLLIQFQNNGVVDDSQLPKDRFSAERLKGVDSTLKIQPAKLEDSAVYLCASSQLLRPDTQYFGPGTRLTVL.